This T cell receptor beta chain appears in the sequencing data of a study of cytomegalovirus exposure and HLA in healthy donors. For the study at large: The same platform was used for the 120 validation repertoires and the 650 to 800 first-cohort repertoires, a later analysis reported.

Of note for this clone: Its antigen remains unidentified.

Germline V CDR1 and CDR2: SEHNR, FQNEAQ (reference sequence). The CDR3 sequence is 13 residues long. With 2 bases removed from V and 0 bases from J, the gap between germline ends came to 5 bases. The study, taken as a whole, reports: The listing of roughly 160 TCR beta chains classed them as cytomegalovirus-associated. With high specificity and sensitivity, the classifier reportedly diagnosed cytomegalovirus status.

Repertoires were generated with immunoSEQ multiplex PCR, while TCRdb's copy carries only in-frame clones and drops some. Altogether some 110,000 clones are present, about 88% being singletons, with the ten largest covering about 1.8%. Sequenced input: PBMCs. The clonotype was recovered from a woman aged 18 to 35 in good health and CMV-seropositive. The V gene is TRBV7-9, the J gene TRBJ2-7, with D uncertain. The DNA for the CDR3 is TGTGCCAGCAGCTTACCTAGCTCCTACGAGCAGTACTTC. Protein: CASSLPSSYEQYF. Filled out from reference TRBV7-9 and TRBJ2-7, the complete variable domain reads DTGVSQNPRHKITKRGQNVTFRCDPISEHNRLYWYRQTLGQGPEFLTYFQNEAQLEKSRLLSDRFSAERPKGSFSTLEIQRTEQGDSAMYLCASSLPSSYEQYFGPGTRLTVT.